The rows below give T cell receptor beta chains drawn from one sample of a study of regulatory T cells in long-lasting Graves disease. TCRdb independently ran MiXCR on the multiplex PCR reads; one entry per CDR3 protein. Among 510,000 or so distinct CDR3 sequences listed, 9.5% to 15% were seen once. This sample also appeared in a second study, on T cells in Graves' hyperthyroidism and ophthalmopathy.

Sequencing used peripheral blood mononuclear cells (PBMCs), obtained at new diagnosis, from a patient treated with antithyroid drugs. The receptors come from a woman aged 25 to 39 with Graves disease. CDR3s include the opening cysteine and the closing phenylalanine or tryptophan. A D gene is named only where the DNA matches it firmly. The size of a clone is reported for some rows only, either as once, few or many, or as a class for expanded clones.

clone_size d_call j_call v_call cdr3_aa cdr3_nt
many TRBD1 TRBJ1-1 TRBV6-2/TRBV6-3 CASSWDREAFF TGTGCCAGCAGTTGGGACAGAGAAGCTTTCTTT
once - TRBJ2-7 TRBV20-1 CNAAPSAREQYF TGCAATGCGGCCCCTAGCGCTCGGGAGCAGTACTTC
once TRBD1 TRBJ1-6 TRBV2 CASSRRPGQGNSPLHF TGTGCCAGCAGCCGAAGGCCGGGACAGGGTAATTCACCCCTCCACTTT
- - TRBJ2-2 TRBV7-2 CASSLTHHENTGELFF TGTGCCAGCAGCTTAACTCATCACGAGAACACCGGGGAGCTGTTTTTT
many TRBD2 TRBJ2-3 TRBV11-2 CASSSLGTSGRGDTQYF TGTGCCAGCAGCTCATTAGGGACTAGCGGGAGGGGAGATACGCAGTATTTT
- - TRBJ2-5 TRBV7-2 CASSPGPRGAETQYF TGTGCCAGCAGCCCTGGACCCAGGGGGGCCGAGACCCAGTACTTC
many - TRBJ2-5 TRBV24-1 CATSDAGQETQYF TGTGCCACCAGTGATGCTGGCCAAGAGACCCAGTACTTC
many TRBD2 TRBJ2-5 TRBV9 CASSVVAGAEEETQYF TGTGCCAGCAGCGTAGTAGCGGGAGCGGAGGAGGAGACCCAGTACTTC
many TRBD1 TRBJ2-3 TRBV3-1 CASSQAGGPTDTQYF TGTGCCAGCAGCCAAGCAGGGGGCCCCACAGATACGCAGTATTTT
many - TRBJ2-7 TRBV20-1 CSARPRGKQYF TGCAGTGCTAGACCCAGGGGAAAGCAGTACTTC
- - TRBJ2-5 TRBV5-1 CASSLGGGPQETQYF TGCGCCAGCAGCTTGGGGGGTGGGCCCCAAGAGACCCAGTACTTC
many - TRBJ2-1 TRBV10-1 CASSGTVTGFSYNEQFF TGCGCCAGCAGTGGCACCGTTACAGGGTTCTCCTACAATGAGCAGTTCTTC
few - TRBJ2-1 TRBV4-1 CASSQDVGVLRQFF TGCGCCAGCAGCCAAGATGTCGGGGTACTGAGGCAGTTCTTC
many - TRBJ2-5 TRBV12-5 CASGLSLGTASPTQYF TGTGCTAGTGGTTTGTCCCTAGGGACGGCGAGTCCGACCCAGTACTTC
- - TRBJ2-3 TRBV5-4 CASSLTSSTDTQYF TGTGCCAGCAGCTTGACATCTAGCACAGATACGCAGTATTTT
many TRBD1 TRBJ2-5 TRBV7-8 CASSFSFRGQETQYF TGTGCCAGCAGCTTCTCCTTCAGGGGGCAAGAGACCCAGTACTTC
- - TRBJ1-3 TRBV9 CASSGETVSSGNTIYF TGTGCCAGCAGCGGCGAGACAGTTTCGAGTGGAAACACCATATATTTT
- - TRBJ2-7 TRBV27 CASSLGRTGYEQYF TGTGCCAGCAGTTTAGGTCGAACGGGCTACGAGCAGTACTTC
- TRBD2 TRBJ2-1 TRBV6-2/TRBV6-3 CASNAGGPRDEQFF TGTGCCAGCAACGCGGGAGGGCCGAGGGATGAGCAGTTCTTC
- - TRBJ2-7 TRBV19 CASSPTRNSAYEQYF TGTGCCAGTAGTCCCACAAGAAATAGCGCCTACGAGCAGTACTTC
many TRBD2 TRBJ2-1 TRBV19 CASSMTTSGSGRDEQFF TGTGCCAGTAGTATGACGACTAGCGGGAGCGGTAGGGATGAGCAGTTCTTC
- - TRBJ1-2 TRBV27 CASSLRGSYGYTF TGTGCCAGCAGTTTACGGGGAAGTTATGGCTACACCTTC
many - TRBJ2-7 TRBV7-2 CASSLAGFDSYEQYF TGTGCCAGCAGCTTAGCTGGCTTTGACAGCTACGAGCAGTACTTC